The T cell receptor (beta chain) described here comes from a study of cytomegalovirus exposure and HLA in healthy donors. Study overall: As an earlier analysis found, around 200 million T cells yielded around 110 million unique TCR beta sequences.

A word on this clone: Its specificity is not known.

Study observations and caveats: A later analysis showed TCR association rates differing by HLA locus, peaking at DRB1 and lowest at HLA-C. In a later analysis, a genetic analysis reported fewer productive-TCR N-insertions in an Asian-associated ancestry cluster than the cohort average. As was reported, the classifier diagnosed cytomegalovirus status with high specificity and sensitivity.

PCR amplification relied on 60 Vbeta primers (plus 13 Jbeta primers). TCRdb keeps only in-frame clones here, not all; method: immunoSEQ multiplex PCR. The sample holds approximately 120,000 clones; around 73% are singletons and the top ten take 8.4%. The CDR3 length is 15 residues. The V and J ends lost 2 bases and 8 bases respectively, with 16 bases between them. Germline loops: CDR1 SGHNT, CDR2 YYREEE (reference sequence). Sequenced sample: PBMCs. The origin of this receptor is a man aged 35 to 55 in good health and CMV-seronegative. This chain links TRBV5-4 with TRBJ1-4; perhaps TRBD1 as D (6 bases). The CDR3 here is CASSLERGSGEKLFF. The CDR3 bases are TGTGCCAGCAGCTTAGAGAGGGGGTCGGGAGAAAAACTGTTTTTT.